This entry lists 5 T cell receptor beta chains sequenced from one sample in a study of spatial heterogeneity in lung cancer. TCRdb reanalysed the 5' RACE reads using MiXCR and keeps one entry per CDR3 protein. Among about 95,000 distinct CDR3 sequences listed, under 9% were seen once. Time point in this sample: sample taken at primary tumor resection. Unsorted samples of tumor, nontumor lung or frozen PBMC had their whole RNA sequenced. Sequences were derived from PBMCs, sampled at surgery. These receptors came from a male donor with early-stage non-small cell lung cancer.

With respect to this clonotype: Sequence at one end of the junction differs from germline and may be a read error. The V gene is TRBV20-1, the J gene TRBJ2-1; D gene unclear. The CDR3 is 15 amino acids. Germline CDR1 is DFQATT and CDR2 is SNEGSKA (reference sequence). The CDR3 nucleotides read TGCAGTGCTAGAGATTGGCTGTCCTCCAACAATGAGCAGTTCTTC. Translated, it gives CSARDWLSSNNEQFF.

This clonotype has only a few counts. The CDR3 loop reads CAISDPGQSLEQYF. The CDR3 bases are TGTGCCATCAGTGACCCGGGACAGAGTCTCGAGCAGTACTTC. The V gene is TRBV10-3, the J gene TRBJ2-7, with 7 positions matching TRBD1. The CDR3 covers 14 residues. Germline CDR1 reads ENHRY; CDR2 reads SYGVKD. V was clipped by 3 bases and J by 6 bases; unmatched bases: 8.

This clonotype was recorded a few times. V usage is TRBV4-3 and J usage is TRBJ2-1; D call uncertain. CDR3 length equals 14 residues. CDR1 is LGHNA and CDR2 is YSLEER in the germline V gene. V lost 1 base, J lost 2 bases, and 6 bases lay in between. CDR3: CASSQASAYNEQFF. As DNA, the CDR3 is TGCGCCAGCAGCCAAGCGTCTGCCTACAATGAGCAGTTCTTC.

The table lists this clonotype with a few counts. The chain joins TRBV28 to TRBJ2-5; 10 bases line up with TRBD1. V lost 5 bases to trimming and J lost 1 base; unmatched junction nucleotides: 7. Germline V gene lookup returns CDR1 MDHEN and CDR2 SYDVKM. There are 16 residues in the CDR3. CDR3 amino acids: CASSLGQGLFQETQYF. DNA of the CDR3: TGTGCCAGCAGTCTGGGACAGGGGCTCTTCCAAGAGACCCAGTACTTC.

This clonotype was recorded only once. DNA for the CDR3: TGTGCCAGCAGCCTACAGGGGACTAGCACAGATACGCAGTATTTT. Protein: CASSLQGTSTDTQYF. The chain joins TRBV6-2 or TRBV6-3 to TRBJ2-3; D is perhaps TRBD1 (7 bases). The V and J ends lost 6 bases and 0 bases respectively, with 13 bases between them. Germline V gives CDR1 MNHEY, CDR2 SVGEGT. The CDR3 extends over 15 amino acids.